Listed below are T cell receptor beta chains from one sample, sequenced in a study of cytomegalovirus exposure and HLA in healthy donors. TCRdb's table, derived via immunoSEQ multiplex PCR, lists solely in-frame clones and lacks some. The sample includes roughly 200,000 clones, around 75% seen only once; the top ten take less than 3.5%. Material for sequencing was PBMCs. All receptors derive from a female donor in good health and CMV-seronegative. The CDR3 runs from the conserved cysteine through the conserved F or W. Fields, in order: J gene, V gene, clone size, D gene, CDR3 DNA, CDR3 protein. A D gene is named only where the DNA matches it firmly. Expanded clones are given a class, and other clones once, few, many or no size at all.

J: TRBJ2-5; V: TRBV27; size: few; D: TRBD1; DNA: TGTGCCAGCAGGCTTACAGGGGGACCAGAGACCCAGTACTTC; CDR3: CASRLTGGPETQYF
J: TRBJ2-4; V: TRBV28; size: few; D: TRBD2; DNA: TGTGCCAGCATAGCTAGCGGGATACTCGTAGGTAACATTCAGTACTTC; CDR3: CASIASGILVGNIQYF
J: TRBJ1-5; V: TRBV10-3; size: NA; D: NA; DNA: TGTGCCATCAGTGGCGGGAATCAGCCCCAGCATTTT; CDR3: CAISGGNQPQHF
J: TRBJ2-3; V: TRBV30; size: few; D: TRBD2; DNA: TGTGCCTGGAGGAGAGCGGGGAACACAGATACGCAGTATTTT; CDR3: CAWRRAGNTDTQYF
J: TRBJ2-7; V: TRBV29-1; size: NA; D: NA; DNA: TGCAGCGTGGAATACTTGGCGGGGCGATCCTACGAGCAGTACTTC; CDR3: CSVEYLAGRSYEQYF
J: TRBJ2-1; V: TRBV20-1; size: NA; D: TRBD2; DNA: TGCAGTGCCGAGCGGGGCAATGAGCAGTTCTTC; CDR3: CSAERGNEQFF
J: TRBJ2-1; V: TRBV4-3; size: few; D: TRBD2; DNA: TGCGCCAGCAGCCATGAGGTAGGGGCGGGAGACGGGCAGTTCTTC; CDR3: CASSHEVGAGDGQFF
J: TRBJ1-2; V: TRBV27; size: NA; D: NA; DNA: TGTGCCAGCAGTTTTTGGAGGGGTAGGACTAACTATGGCTACACCTTC; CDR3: CASSFWRGRTNYGYTF
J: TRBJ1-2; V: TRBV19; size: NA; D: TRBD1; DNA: TGTGCCAGTAGTACCACAGGGGATGGCTATGGCTACACCTTC; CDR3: CASSTTGDGYGYTF
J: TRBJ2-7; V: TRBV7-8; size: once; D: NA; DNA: TGTGCCAGCAGCTATTCGGGACACGCCTACGAGCAGTACTTC; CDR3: CASSYSGHAYEQYF
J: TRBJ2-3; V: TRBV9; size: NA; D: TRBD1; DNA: TGTGCCAGCAGCGCCACCGGGACAGGGAGCACAGATACGCAGTATTTT; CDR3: CASSATGTGSTDTQYF
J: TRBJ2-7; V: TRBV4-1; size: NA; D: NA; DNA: TGCGCCAGCAGCCAAGGGCCTACAGGTTCCGAGCAGTACTTC; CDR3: CASSQGPTGSEQYF
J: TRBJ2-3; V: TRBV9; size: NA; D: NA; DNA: TGTGCCAGCAGCTTTCGGAGCACAGATACGCAGTATTTT; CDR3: CASSFRSTDTQYF
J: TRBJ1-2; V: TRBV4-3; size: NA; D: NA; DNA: TGCGCCAGCAGCCTAACGGGGGACTATGGCTACACCTTC; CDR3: CASSLTGDYGYTF
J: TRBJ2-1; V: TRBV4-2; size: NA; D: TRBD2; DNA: TGTGCCAGCAGCCAAGATCCTACCGGGACTAGCGACTACAATGAGCAGTTCTTC; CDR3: CASSQDPTGTSDYNEQFF
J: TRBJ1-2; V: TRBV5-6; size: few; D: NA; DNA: TGTGCCAGCAGCCAGACAACGGACTATGGCTACACCTTC; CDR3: CASSQTTDYGYTF
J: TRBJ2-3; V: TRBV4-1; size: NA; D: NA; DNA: TGCGCCAGCAGCCAAGCCTTAGAGGATACGCAGTATTTT; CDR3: CASSQALEDTQYF
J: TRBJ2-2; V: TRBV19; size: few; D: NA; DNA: TGTGCCAGTAGTATTAGGGGGAACACCGGGGAGCTGTTTTTT; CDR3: CASSIRGNTGELFF
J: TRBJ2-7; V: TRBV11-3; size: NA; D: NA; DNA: TGTGCCAGCAGCTTAGAGACTCTGGGCGAGCAGTACTTC; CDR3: CASSLETLGEQYF
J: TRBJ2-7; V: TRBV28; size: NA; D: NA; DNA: TGTGCCAGCAGTGCGCCCGGGTCTTACTACGAGCAGTACTTC; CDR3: CASSAPGSYYEQYF
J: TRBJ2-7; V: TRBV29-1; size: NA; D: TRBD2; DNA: TGCAGCGTCTCTTACTTATCTAGCGGGAGGGCCGGCGAGCAGTACTTC; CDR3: CSVSYLSSGRAGEQYF
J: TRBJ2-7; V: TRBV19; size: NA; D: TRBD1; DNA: TGTGCCAGTAGTATAGGGACAGGGATTCCCCACGAGCAGTACTTC; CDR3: CASSIGTGIPHEQYF
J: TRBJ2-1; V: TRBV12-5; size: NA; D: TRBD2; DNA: TGTGCTAGTGGTTTGGGTAGCGGGTTCTCCTACAATGAGCAGTTCTTC; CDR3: CASGLGSGFSYNEQFF
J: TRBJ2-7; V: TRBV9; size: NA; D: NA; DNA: TGTGCCAGCAGCGTAGACCAAACAGGGAACGAGCAGTACTTC; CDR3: CASSVDQTGNEQYF
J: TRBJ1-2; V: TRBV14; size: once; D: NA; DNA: TGTGCCAGCAGCCAAGAGAGGTGGACAGCGGTGACTTACTATGGCTACACCTTC; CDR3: CASSQERWTAVTYYGYTF
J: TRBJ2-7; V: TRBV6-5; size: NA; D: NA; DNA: TGTGCCAGCAGTTACTCGATAGGACAACGCTCCTACGAGCAGTACTTC; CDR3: CASSYSIGQRSYEQYF
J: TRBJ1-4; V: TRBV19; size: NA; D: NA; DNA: TGTGCCAGTAGCTTCTTACAGGAAGGGGAAAAACTGTTTTTT; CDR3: CASSFLQEGEKLFF
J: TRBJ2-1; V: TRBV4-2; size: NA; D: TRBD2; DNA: TGTGCCAGCAGCCAAGAAGGGCTAGCGGGAGGGATGTTAAACAATGAGCAGTTCTTC; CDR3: CASSQEGLAGGMLNNEQFF
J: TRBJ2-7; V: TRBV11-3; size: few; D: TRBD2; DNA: TGTGCCAGCAGCTCGAGCGGGGGGTACAGTGGAGAGCAGTACTTC; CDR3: CASSSSGGYSGEQYF
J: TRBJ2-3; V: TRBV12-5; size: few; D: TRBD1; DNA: TGTGCTAGTGGTTCCGGGACAGGGTCAGATACGCAGTATTTT; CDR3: CASGSGTGSDTQYF
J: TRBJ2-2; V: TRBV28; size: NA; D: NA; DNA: TGTGCCAGCAGTTTATGGGTTAAGGCTAACTACGGGCTGTTTTTT; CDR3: CASSLWVKANYGLFF
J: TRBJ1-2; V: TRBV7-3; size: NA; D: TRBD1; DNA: TGTGCCAGCAGCTTGGGACAGGGTGGTGGCTACACCTTC; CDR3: CASSLGQGGGYTF
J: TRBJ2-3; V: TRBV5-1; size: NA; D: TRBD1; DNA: TGCGCCAGCAGCCCGACAGGGTCAGATACGCAGTATTTT; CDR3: CASSPTGSDTQYF
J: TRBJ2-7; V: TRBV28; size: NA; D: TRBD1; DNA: TGTGCCAGCAGCCCTCATTTGGGACAGACCTCCTACGAGCAGTACTTC; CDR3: CASSPHLGQTSYEQYF
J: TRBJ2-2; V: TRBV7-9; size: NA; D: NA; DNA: TGTGCCAGCAGCTTAGACTCGAACACCGGGGAGCTGTTTTTT; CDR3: CASSLDSNTGELFF
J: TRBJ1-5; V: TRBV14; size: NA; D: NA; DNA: TGTGCCAGCAGCCCCTGGGGCGACAATCAGCCCCAGCATTTT; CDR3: CASSPWGDNQPQHF
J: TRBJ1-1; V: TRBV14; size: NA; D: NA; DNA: TGTGCCAGCAGCCGGTCAGGGGCCCAGAGGGACACTGAAGCTTTCTTT; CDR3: CASSRSGAQRDTEAFF
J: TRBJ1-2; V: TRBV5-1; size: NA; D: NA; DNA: TGCGCCAGCAGCCCAGGGGCGGGTTTGGGCGACTACACCTTC; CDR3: CASSPGAGLGDYTF
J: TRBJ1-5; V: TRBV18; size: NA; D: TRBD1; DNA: TGTGCCAGCTCACCATCGGACAGGGTAGATAGCAATCAGCCCCAGCATTTT; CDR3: CASSPSDRVDSNQPQHF
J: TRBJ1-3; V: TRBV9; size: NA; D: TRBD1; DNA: TGTGCCAGCAGCCCGAAGGGACAGGGAGCTGGAAACACCATATATTTT; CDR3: CASSPKGQGAGNTIYF
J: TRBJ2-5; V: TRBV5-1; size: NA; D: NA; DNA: TGCGCCAGCAGCTTGCCCGGAGAAGAGACCCAGTACTTC; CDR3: CASSLPGEETQYF
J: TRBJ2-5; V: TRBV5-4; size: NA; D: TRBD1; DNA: TGTGCCAGCAGCTCCGACAGGGGTGCCGAGACCCAGTACTTC; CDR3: CASSSDRGAETQYF
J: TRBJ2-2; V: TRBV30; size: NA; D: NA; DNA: TGTGCCTGGAGTGTTGCGGTTCCCGGGGAGCTGTTTTTT; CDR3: CAWSVAVPGELFF
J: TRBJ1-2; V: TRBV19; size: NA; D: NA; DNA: TGTGCCACCCATTTCAACTATGGCTACACCTTC; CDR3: CATHFNYGYTF
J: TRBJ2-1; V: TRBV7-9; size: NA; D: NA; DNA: TGTGCCAGCAGCTCCCAAAGGACTACCACCTACAATGAGCAGTTCTTC; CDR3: CASSSQRTTTYNEQFF
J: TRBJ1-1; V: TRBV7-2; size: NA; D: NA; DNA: TGTGCCAGCAGCTTACGACGGGAGACCACTGAAGCTTTCTTT; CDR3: CASSLRRETTEAFF
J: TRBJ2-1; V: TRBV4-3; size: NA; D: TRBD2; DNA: TGCGCCAGCAGCCAAGATCTGGCTAGCGGCAATGAGCAGTTCTTC; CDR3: CASSQDLASGNEQFF
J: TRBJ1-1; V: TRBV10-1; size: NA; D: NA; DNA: TGCGCCAGCAGTGATTTCGGGAACACTGAAGCTTTCTTT; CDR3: CASSDFGNTEAFF
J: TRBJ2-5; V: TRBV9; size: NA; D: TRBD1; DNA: TGTGCCAGCAGCGTAGGGGACAGGGTGGGAGAGACCCAGTACTTC; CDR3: CASSVGDRVGETQYF
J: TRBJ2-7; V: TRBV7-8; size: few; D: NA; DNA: TGTGCCAGCAGCTTAGGCGCCTACGAGCAGTACTTC; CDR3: CASSLGAYEQYF
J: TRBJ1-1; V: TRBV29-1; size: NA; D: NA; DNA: TGCAGCGTTGAACCGCAGACGGGAGCTGAAGCTTTCTTT; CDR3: CSVEPQTGAEAFF
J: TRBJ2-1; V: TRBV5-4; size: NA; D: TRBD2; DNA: TGTGCCAGCAGGGCGGGAGGGAGGGACCATGAGCAGTTCTTC; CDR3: CASRAGGRDHEQFF
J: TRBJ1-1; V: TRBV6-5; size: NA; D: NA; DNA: TGTGCCAGCAGTTACTACGACACCAACACTGAAGCTTTCTTT; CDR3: CASSYYDTNTEAFF
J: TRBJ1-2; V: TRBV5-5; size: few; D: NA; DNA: TGTGCCAGCAGCTTGGCCCGGGGGGCTGGTGGCTACACCTTC; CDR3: CASSLARGAGGYTF